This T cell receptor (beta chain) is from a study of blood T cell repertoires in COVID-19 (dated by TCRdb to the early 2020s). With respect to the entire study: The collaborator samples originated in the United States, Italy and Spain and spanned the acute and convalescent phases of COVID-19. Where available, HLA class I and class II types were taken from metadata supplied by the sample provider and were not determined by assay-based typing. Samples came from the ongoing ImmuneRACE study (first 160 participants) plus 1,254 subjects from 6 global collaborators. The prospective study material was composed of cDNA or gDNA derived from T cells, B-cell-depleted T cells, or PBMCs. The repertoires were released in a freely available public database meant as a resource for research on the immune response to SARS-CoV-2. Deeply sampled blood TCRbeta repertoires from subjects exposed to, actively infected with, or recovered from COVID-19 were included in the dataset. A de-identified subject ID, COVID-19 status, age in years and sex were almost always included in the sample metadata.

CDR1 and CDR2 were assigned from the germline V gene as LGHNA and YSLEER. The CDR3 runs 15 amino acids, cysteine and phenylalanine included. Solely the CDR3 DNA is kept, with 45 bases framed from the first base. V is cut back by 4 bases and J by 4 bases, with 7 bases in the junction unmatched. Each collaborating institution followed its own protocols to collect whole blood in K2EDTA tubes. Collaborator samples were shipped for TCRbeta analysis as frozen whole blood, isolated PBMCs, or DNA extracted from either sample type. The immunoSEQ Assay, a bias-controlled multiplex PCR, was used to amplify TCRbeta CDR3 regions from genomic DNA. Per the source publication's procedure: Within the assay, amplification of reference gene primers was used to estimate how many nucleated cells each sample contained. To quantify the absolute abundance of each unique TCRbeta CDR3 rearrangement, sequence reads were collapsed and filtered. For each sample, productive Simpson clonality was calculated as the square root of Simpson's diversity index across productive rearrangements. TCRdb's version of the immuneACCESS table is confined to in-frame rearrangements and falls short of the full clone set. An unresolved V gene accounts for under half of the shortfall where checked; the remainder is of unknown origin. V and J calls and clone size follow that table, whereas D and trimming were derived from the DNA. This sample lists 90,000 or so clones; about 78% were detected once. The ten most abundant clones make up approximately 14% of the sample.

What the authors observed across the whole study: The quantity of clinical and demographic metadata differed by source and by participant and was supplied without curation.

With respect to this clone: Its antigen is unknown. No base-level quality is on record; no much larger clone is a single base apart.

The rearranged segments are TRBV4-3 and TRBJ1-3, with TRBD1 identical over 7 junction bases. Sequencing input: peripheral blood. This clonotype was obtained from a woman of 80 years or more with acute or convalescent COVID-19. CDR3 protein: CASSLGQAIGNTIYF. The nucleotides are TGCGCCAGCAGCCTAGGACAGGCCATCGGAAACACCATATATTTT.